This T cell receptor beta chain is drawn from a study of T cells after yellow fever vaccination. Notes on the study in general: Reappearance after the booster was observed for most primary-vaccination clones (around 96% CD4, more than 70% CD8). Overlap between CD4 and CD8 compartments was detected for a small share of clonotypes.

TCRdb fed the 5' RACE reads into MiXCR, producing one record per CDR3 protein. The sample lists approximately 250,000 distinct CDR3 sequences, roughly 5% occurring once. The CDR3 runs to 14 residues. Trimming took 4 bases from V and 9 from J; bases not matched to a gene: 10. CDR1 is SGHNT and CDR2 is YYREEE in the germline V gene (reference sequence). Turning to this clonotype: The antigen remains unidentified.

Sequenced material: CD4+ T cells sorted from PBMCs, taken on the day of the yellow fever booster vaccination. The receptor was derived from a man younger than 35 who received the YFV17D yellow fever vaccine. The rearrangement uses TRBV5-4 and TRBJ2-1, with TRBD2 matching over 7 bases. In DNA form, the CDR3 reads TGTGCCAGCAGCCCTGGACTAGAGGCGGTTGAGCAGTTCTTC. Residues: CASSPGLEAVEQFF.